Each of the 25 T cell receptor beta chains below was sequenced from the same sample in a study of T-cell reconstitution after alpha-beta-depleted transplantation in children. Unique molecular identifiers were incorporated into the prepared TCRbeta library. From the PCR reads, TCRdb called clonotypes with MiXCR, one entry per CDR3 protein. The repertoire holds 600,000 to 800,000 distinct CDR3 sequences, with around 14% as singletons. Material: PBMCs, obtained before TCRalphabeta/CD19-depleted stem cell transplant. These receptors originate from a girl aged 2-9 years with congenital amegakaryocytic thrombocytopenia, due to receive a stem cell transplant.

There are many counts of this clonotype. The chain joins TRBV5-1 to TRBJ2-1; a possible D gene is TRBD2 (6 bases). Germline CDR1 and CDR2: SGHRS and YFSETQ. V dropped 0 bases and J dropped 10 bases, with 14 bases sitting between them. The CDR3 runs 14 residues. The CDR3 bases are TGCGCCAGCAGCTTGGAACGTGGCACTAGCGAGCAGTTCTTC. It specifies CASSLERGTSEQFF.

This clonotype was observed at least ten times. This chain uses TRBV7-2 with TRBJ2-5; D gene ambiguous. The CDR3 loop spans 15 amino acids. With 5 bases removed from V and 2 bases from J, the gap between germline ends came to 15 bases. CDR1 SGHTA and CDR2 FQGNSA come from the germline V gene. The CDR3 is CASSVTWNGQETQYF. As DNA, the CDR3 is TGTGCCAGCAGCGTAACCTGGAATGGGCAAGAGACCCAGTACTTC.

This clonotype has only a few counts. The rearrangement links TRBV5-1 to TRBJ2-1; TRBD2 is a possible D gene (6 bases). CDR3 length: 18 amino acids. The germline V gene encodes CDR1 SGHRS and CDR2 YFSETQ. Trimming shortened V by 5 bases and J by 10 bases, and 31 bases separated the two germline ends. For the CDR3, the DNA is TGCGCCAGCAGTCCCAACGGTTGGTTGAGCGGGCAAGCTCCGGAGCAGTTCTTC. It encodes CASSPNGWLSGQAPEQFF.

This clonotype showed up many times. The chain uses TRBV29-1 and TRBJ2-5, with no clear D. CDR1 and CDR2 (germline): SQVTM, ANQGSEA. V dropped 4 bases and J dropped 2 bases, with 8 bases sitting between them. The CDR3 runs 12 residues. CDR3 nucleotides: TGCAGCGTTGGACGGCAGCAAGAGACCCAGTACTTC. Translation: CSVGRQQETQYF. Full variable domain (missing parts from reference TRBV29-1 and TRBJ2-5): SAVISQKPSRDICQRGTSLTIQCQVDSQVTMMFWYRQQPGQSLTLIATANQGSEATYESGFVIDKFPISRPNLTFSTLTVSNMSPEDSSIYLCSVGRQQETQYFGPGTRLLVL.

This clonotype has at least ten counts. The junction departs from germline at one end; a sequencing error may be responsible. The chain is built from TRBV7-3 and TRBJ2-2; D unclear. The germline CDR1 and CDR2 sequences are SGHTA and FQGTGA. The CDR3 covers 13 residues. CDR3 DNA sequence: TGCGCCAGCAGCCCTACCAACACCGGGGAGCTGTTTTTT. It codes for CASSPTNTGELFF.

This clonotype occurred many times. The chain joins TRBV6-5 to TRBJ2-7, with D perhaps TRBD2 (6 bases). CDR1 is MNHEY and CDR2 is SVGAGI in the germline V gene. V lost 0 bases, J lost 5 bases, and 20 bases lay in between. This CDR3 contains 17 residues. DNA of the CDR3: TGTGCCAGCAGTTACTCACCTAGCGCCAAGTCTCCTAACGAGCAGTACTTC. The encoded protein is CASSYSPSAKSPNEQYF.

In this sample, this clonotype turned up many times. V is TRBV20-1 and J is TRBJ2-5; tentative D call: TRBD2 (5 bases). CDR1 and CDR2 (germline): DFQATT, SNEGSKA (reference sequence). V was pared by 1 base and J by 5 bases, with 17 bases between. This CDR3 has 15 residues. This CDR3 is CSARGSLHRRETQYF. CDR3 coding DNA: TGCAGTGCTAGAGGAAGTCTTCACCGGAGGGAGACCCAGTACTTC.

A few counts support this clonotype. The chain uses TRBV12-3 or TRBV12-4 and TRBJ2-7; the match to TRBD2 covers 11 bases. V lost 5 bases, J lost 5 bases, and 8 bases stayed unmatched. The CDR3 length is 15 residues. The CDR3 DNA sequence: TGTGCCAGCAGTGCTCAACCGGGACTAGCGGACGAGCAGTACTTC. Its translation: CASSAQPGLADEQYF.

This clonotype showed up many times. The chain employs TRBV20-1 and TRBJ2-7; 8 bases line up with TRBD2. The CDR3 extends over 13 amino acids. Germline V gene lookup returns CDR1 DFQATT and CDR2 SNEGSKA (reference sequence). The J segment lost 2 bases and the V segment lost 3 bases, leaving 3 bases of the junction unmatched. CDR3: CSARGLETYEQYF. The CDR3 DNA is TGCAGTGCTAGGGGACTAGAAACCTACGAGCAGTACTTC.

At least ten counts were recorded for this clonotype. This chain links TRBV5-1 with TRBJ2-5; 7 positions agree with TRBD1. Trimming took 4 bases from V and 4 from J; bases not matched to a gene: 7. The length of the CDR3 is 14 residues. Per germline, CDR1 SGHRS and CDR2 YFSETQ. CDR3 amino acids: CASSPGTVGETQYF. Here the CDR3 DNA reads TGCGCCAGCAGCCCCGGGACAGTAGGAGAGACCCAGTACTTC.

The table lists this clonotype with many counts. As DNA, the CDR3 is TGTGCCAGCAGTTTCGGTTTGGGTCAGCCCCAGCATTTT. This sequence encodes CASSFGLGQPQHF. The rearrangement joins TRBV12-3 or TRBV12-4 to TRBJ1-5; the D is unclear. Trimming shortened V by 3 bases and J by 6 bases, and 9 bases separated the two germline ends. This CDR3 contains 13 residues.

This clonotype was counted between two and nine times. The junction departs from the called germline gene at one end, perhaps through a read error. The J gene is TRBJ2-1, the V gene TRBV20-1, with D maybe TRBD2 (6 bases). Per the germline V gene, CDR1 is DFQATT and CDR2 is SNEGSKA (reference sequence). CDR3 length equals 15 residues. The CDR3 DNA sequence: TGCTGTGCTAATTCACCGACTAGTTCCTACAATGAGCAGTTCTTC. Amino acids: CCANSPTSSYNEQFF.

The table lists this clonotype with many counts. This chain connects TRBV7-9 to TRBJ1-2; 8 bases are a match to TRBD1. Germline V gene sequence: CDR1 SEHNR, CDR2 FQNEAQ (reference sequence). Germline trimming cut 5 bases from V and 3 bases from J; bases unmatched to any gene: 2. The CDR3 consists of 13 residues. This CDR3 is CASSETGDYGYTF. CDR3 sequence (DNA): TGTGCCAGCAGCGAGACAGGGGACTATGGCTACACCTTC.

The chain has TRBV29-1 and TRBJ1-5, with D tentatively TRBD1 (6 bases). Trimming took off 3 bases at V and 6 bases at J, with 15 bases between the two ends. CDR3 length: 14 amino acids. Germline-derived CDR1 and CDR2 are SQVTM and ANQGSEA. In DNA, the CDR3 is TGCAGCGTTGACGTCCAGGGGCAGGGTCAGCCCCAGCATTTT. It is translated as CSVDVQGQGQPQHF. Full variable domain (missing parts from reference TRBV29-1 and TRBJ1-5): SAVISQKPSRDICQRGTSLTIQCQVDSQVTMMFWYRQQPGQSLTLIATANQGSEATYESGFVIDKFPISRPNLTFSTLTVSNMSPEDSSIYLCSVDVQGQGQPQHFGDGTRLSIL.

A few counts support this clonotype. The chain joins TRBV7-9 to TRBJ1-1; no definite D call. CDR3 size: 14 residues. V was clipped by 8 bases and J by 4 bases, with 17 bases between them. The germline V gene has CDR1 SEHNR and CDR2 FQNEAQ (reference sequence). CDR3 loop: CASCINEGSTEAFF. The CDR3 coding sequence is TGTGCCAGCTGCATAAATGAAGGGAGCACTGAAGCTTTCTTT.

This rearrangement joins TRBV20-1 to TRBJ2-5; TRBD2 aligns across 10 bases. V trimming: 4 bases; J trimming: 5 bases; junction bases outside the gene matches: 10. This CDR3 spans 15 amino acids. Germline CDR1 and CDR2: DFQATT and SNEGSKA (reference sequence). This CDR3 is CSAISGLADGETQYF. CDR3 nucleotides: TGCAGTGCTATCAGCGGACTAGCGGACGGGGAGACCCAGTACTTC.

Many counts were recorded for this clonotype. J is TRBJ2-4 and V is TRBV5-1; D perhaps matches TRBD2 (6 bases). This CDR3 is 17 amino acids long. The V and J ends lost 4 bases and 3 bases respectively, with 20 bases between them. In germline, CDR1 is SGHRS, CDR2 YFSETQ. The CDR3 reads CASSADPGLTDKNIQYF. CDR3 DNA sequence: TGCGCCAGCAGCGCAGACCCGGGACTCACTGACAAAAACATTCAGTACTTC.

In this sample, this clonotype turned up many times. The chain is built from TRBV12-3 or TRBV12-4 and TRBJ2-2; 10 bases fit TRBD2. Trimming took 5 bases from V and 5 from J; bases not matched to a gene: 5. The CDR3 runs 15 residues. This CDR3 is CASSPIAGGTGELFF. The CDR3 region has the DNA TGTGCCAGCAGTCCGATAGCGGGAGGTACCGGGGAGCTGTTTTTT.

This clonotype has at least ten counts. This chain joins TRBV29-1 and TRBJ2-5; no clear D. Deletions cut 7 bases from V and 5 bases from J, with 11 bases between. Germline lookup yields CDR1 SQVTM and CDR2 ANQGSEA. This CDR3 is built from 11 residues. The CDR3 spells CSAALGETQYF. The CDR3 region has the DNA TGCAGCGCCGCACTTGGGGAGACCCAGTACTTC.

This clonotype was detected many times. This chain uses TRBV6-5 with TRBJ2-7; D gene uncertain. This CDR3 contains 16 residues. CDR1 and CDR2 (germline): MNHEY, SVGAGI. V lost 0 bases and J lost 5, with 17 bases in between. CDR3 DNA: TGTGCCAGCAGTTACTCGATAGAAATCGGGCTCCACGAGCAGTACTTC. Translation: CASSYSIEIGLHEQYF.

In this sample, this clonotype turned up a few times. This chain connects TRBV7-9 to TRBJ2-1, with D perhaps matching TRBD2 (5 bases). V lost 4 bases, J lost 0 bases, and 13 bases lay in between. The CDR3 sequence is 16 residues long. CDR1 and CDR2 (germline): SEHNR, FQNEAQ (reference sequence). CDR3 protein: CASSSPSGVSYNEQFF. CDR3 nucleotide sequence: TGTGCCAGCAGCTCACCCAGCGGAGTCTCCTACAATGAGCAGTTCTTC.

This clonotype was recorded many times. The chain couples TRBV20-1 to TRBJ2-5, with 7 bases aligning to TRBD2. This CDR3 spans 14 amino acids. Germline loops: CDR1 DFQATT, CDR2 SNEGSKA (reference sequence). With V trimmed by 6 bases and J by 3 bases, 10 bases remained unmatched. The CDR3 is CSALKSSGEETQYF. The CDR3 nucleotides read TGCAGTGCGTTAAAGTCTAGCGGCGAAGAGACCCAGTACTTC.

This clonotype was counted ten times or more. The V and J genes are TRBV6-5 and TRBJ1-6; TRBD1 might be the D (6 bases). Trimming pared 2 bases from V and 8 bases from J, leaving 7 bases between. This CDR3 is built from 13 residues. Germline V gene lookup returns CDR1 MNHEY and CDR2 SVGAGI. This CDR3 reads CASSYTGYSPLHF. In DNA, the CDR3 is TGTGCCAGCAGTTACACAGGGTATTCACCCCTCCACTTT.

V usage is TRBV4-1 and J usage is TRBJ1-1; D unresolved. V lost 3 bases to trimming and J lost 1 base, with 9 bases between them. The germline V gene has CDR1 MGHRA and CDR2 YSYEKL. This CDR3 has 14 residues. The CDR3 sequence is CASSHWTENTEAFF. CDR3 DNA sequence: TGCGCCAGCAGCCACTGGACGGAGAACACTGAAGCTTTCTTT.

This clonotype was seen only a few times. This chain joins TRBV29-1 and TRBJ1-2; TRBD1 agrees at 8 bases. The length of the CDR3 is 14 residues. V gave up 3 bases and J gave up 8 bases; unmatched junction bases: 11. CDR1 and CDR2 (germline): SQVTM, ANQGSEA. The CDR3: CSVDGFPGGSGYTF. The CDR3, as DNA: TGCAGCGTTGACGGGTTCCCAGGGGGCTCAGGCTACACCTTC.